The 2 T cell receptor beta chains below come from one sample, sequenced in a study of T cells after yellow fever vaccination. TCRdb used MiXCR to reprocess the 5' RACE reads, holding one entry per CDR3 protein. The sample has 250,000 to 400,000 distinct CDR3 sequences, approximately 4% seen once; the top ten hold around 25%. The sequences come from PBMCs, collected 5 days after the yellow fever booster vaccination. These TCRs come from a man aged 18 to 30 who received the YFV17D yellow fever vaccine.

There are a few counts of this clonotype. The chain couples TRBV19 to TRBJ1-1, with unresolved D. V was cut by 1 base and J by 3 bases, with 18 bases left in between. The germline CDR1 and CDR2 sequences are LNHDA and SQIVND (reference sequence). The CDR3 loop spans 17 amino acids. The CDR3 is CASSIALRRAVYTEAFF. CDR3 DNA sequence: TGTGCCAGTAGTATAGCCCTGAGGCGGGCGGTGTACACTGAAGCTTTCTTT.

For this clonotype: One junction end disagrees with the germline gene, perhaps due to a read error. V gene TRBV4-3 combines with J gene TRBJ2-3; the match to TRBD1 covers 7 bases. Germline V gene sequence: CDR1 LGHNA, CDR2 YSLEER. The CDR3 is 15 amino acids. This chain's CDR3 is CASSEEKGATDTQYF. CDR3 nucleotides: TGCGCCAGCAGCGAAGAGAAGGGGGCCACAGATACGCAGTATTTT.